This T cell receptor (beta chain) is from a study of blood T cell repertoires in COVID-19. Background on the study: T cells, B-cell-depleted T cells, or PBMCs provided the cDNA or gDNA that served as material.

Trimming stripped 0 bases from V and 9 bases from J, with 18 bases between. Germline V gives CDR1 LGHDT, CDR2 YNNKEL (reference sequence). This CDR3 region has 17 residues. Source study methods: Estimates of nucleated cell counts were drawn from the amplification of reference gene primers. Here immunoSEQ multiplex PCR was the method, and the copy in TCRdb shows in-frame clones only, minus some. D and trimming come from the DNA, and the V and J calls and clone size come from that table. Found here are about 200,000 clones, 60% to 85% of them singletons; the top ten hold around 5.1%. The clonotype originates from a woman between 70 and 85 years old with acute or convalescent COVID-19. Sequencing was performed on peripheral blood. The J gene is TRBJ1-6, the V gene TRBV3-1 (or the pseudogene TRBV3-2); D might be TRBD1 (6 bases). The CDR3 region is CASSQETRGAFGSPLHF. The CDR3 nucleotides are TGTGCCAGCAGCCAAGAGACACGGGGGGCATTCGGTTCACCCCTCCACTTT.